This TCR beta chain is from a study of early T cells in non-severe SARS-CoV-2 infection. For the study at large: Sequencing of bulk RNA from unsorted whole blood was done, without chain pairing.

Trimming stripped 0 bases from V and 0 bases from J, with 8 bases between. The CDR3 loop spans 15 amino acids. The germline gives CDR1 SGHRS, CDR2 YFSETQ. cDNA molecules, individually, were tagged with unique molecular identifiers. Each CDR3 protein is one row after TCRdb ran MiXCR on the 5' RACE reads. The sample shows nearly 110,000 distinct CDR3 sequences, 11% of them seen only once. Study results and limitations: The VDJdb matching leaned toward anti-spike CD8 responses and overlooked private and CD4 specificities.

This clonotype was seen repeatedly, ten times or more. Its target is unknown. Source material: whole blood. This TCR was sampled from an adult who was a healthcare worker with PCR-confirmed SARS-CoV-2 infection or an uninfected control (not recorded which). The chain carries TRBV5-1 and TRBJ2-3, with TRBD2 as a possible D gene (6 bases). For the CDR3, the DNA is TGCGCCAGCAGCTTGGTCGGGAGCAGCACAGATACGCAGTATTTT. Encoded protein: CASSLVGSSTDTQYF.